This TCR beta chain stems from a study of CD8 T cells in ankylosing spondylitis. Study-level findings and limits: The study looked at matched synovial fluid samples from ankylosing spondylitis patients. Disease-linked clones were reported to be significantly enriched there. CD8+ disease-linked clones were present at relatively low frequencies in blood. Characteristic, it appeared, of ankylosing spondylitis blood was a TCR beta motif of seven or eight highly homologous variants.

TCRdb fed the 5' RACE reads into MiXCR, producing one record per CDR3 protein. The sample carries about 39,000 distinct CDR3 sequences, less than 4% recorded once. In this sample, this clonotype turned up many times. Its antigen is undetermined. The sequence came from a male donor with ankylosing spondylitis or in good health (not recorded which). Source material: blood, either unsorted or a sorted T cell fraction (not recorded which).

The chain's CDR3 is CASSDRQGMNTEAFF. CDR3 nucleotide sequence: TGTGCCAGCAGCGATAGACAGGGGATGAACACTGAAGCTTTCTTT. This sequence joins TRBV9 and TRBJ1-1; TRBD1 aligns across 8 bases. The trim removed 3 bases at V and 0 bases at J, leaving 4 bases unmatched. The CDR3 extends over 15 amino acids. Looked up from germline, CDR1 is SGDLS and CDR2 is YYNGEE. The complete variable domain, with remaining parts taken from reference TRBV9 and TRBJ1-1, reads DSGVTQTPKHLITATGQRVTLRCSPRSGDLSVYWYQQSLDQGLQFLIQYYNGEERAKGNILERFSAQQFPDLHSELNLSSLELGDSALYFCASSDRQGMNTEAFFGQGTRLTVV.